This T cell receptor beta chain is drawn from a study of T-cell reconstitution after alpha-beta-depleted transplantation in children (dated by TCRdb to about 2016). Regarding the research as a whole: Using TCR repertoire profiling, the study quantitatively followed how T-cell immune reconstitution unfolded in children after TCRalphabeta/CD19-depleted allogeneic hematopoietic cell transplantation.

This clonotype was counted ten times or more. Its antigen specificity is not known. The record has no base qualities; no much larger clone is one base away. CDR1 is given as SGHTA and CDR2 as FQGNSA, both from the germline V gene. Measured from the cysteine to the phenylalanine, the CDR3 is 13 residues long. The DNA shown is the 39-base CDR3, in frame from base 1. The trim is 0 bases for V and 6 bases for J, with a gap of 6 bases between the germline ends. Receptor amplification or capture employed PCR. The sample was run on an Illumina HiSeq 2500. TCR library preparation used molecular barcoding, with unique molecular identifiers applied to normalize quantification of the TCRbeta repertoire. TCRdb's own reprocessing of the public reads used fastp at Q25 and MiXCR and kept productive beta chains. For every CDR3 protein sequence, its rows merge into one entry that carries the most common genes and DNA. The sample data list under 140,000 distinct CDR3 sequences, and 10% to 13% of these were observed just once. More than 7% of the sample goes to the ten largest clones.

Recombination joined TRBV7-2 with TRBJ2-1, with the D segment identity uncertain. The material was PBMCs from the stem cell graft donor, obtained from the stem cell graft. The source is a human donor who donated a stem cell graft to a child with acute lymphoblastic leukemia. The CDR3 is CASSLARTNEQFF. The DNA reads as follows: TGTGCCAGCAGCTTAGCTAGGACCAATGAGCAGTTCTTC.